The clone carrying this T cell receptor (beta chain) has just a few counts. TCRdb redid the calling of the 5' RACE reads with MiXCR, one entry per CDR3 protein. The sample records over 600,000 distinct CDR3 sequences, about 20% being singletons. The data were taken from a study of identical twins. Looked up from germline, CDR1 is SGDLS and CDR2 is YYNGEE. This CDR3 has 16 amino acids. V trimming: 0 bases; J trimming: 0 bases; junction bases outside the gene matches: 2. This sample also appeared in a second study, on T cells expressing NK-cell markers. That paper states: More than 5 donors carried dominant NKG2C+ clonotypes that made up roughly 1.0-7.0% of their CD8+ T cells.

Sequenced material: PBMCs. This sequence joins TRBV9 and TRBJ2-1; the match to TRBD1 covers 8 bases. The clonotype originates from a woman younger than 35 in good health. The CDR3 DNA is TGTGCCAGCAGCGTAGGGACAGGGAGCTCCTACAATGAGCAGTTCTTC. Translation: CASSVGTGSSYNEQFF.